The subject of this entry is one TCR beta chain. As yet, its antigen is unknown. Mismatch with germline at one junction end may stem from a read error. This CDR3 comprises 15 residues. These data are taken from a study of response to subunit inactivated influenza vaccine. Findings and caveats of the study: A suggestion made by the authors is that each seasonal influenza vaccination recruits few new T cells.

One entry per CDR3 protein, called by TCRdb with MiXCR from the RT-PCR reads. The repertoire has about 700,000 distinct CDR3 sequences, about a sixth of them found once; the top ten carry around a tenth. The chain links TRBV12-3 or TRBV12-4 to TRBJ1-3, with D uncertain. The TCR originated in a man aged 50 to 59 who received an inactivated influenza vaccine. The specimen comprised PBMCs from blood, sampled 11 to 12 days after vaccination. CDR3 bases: TGTGCCAGCAGCCTCCATTGGATGGCTGGAACCACCATATATTTT. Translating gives CASSLHWMAGTTIYF.